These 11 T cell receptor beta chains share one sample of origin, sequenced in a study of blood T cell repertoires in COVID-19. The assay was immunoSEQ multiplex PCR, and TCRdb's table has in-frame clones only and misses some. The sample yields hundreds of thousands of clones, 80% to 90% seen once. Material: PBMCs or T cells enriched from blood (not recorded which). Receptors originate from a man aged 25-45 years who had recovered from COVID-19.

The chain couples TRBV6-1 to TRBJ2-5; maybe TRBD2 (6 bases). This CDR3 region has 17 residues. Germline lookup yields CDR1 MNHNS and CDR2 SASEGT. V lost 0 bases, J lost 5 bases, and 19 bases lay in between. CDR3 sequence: CASSEAFGGVKQETQYF. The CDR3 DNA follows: TGTGCCAGCAGTGAAGCGTTCGGAGGGGTAAAGCAGGAGACCCAGTACTTC.

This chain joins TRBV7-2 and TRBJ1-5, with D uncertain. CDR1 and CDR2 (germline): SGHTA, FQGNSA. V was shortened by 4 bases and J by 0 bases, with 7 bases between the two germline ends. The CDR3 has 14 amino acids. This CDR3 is CASSWAHSNQPQHF. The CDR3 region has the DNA TGTGCCAGCAGCTGGGCCCATAGCAATCAGCCCCAGCATTTT.

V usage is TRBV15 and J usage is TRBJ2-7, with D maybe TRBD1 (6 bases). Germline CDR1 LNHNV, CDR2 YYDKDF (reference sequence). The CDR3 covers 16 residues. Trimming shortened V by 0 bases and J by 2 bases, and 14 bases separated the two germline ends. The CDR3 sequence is CATSREAGTSTYEQYF. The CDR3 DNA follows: TGTGCCACCAGCAGAGAAGCCGGGACATCTACCTACGAGCAGTACTTC. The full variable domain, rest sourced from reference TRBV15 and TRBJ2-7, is DAMVIQNPRYQVTQFGKPVTLSCSQTLNHNVMYWYQQKSSQAPKLLFHYYDKDFNNEADTPDNFQSRRPNTSFCFLDIRSPGLGDTAMYLCATSREAGTSTYEQYFGPGTRLTVT.

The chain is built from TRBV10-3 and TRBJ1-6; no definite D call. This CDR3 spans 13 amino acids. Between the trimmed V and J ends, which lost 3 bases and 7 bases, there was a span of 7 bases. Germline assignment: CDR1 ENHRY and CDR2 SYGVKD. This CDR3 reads CAISELVNSPLHF. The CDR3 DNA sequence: TGTGCCATCAGTGAACTTGTGAATTCACCCCTCCACTTT.

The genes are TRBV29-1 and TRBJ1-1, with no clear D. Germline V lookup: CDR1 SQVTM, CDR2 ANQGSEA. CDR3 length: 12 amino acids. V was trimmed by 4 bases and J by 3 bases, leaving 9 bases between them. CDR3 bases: TGCAGCGTTGGGGCCAGTGACACTGAAGCTTTCTTT. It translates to CSVGASDTEAFF.

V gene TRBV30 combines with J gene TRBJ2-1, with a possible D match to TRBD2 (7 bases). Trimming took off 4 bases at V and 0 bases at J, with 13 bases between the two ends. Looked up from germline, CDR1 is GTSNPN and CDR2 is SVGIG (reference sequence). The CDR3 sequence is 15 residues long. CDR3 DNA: TGTGCCTGGAAAGGGGGGGCGGGCTCCTACAATGAGCAGTTCTTC. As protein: CAWKGGAGSYNEQFF.

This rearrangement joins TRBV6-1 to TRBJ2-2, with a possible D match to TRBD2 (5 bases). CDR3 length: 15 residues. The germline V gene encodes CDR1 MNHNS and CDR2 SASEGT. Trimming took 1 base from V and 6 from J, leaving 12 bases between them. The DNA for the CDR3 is TGTGCCAGCAGTGAAGACCCTTCGGAGGCCGGGGAGCTGTTTTTT. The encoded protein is CASSEDPSEAGELFF.

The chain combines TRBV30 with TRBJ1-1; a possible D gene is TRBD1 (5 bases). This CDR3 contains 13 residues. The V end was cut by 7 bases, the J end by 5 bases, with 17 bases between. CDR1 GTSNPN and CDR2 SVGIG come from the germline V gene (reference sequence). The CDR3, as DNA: TGTGCCTCGAGGGCCCAGGGTGGAACTGAAGCTTTCTTT. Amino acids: CASRAQGGTEAFF.

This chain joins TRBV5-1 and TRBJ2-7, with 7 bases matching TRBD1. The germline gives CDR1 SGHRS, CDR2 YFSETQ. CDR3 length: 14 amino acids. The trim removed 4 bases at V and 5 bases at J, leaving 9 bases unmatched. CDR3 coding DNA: TGCGCCAGCAGCAGACAGGGTTATATCGACGAGCAGTACTTC. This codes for CASSRQGYIDEQYF.

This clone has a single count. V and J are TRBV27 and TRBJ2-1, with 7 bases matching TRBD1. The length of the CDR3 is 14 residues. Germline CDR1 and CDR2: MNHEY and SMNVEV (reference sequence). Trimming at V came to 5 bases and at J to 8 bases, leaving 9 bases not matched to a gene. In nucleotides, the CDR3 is TGTGCCAGCAGTCCTATACAGGGGTTCCATGAGCAGTTCTTC. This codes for CASSPIQGFHEQFF.

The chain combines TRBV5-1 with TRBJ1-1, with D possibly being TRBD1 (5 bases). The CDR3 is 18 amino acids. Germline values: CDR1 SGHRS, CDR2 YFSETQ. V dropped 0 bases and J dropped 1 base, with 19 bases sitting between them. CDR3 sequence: CASSLAGVMGTKNTEAFF. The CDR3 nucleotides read TGCGCCAGCAGCTTGGCGGGGGTCATGGGCACGAAGAACACTGAAGCTTTCTTT.